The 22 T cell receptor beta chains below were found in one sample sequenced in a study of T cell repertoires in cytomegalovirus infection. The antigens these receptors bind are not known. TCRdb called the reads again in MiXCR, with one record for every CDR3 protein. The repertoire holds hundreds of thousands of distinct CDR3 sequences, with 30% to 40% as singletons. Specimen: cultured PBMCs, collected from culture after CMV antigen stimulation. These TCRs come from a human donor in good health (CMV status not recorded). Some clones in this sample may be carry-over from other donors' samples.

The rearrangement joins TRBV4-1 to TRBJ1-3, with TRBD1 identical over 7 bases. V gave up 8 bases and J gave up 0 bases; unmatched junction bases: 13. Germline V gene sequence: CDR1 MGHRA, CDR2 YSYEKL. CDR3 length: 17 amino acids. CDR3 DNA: TGCGCCAGCGCCCCAAACGCAGGGGGATACTCTGGAAACACCATATATTTT. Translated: CASAPNAGGYSGNTIYF.

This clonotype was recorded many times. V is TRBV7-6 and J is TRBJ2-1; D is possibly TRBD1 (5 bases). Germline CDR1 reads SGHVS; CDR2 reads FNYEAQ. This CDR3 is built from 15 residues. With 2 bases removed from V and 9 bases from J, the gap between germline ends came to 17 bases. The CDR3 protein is CASSLRGQAGGEQFF. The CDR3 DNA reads TGTGCCAGCAGCTTAAGGGGCCAGGCTGGTGGTGAGCAGTTCTTC.

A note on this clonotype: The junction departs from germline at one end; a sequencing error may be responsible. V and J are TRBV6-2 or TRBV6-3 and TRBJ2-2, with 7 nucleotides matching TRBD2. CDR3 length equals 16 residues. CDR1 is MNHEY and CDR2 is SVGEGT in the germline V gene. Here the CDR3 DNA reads TGTGCCAGCAGTTACTCTCTAGCGGACTTCACCGGGGAGCTGTTGTTT. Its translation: CASSYSLADFTGELLF.

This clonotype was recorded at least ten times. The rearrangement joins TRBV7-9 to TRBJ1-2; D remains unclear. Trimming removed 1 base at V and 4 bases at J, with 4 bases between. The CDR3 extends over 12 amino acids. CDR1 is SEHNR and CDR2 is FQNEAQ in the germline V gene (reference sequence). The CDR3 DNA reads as TGTGCCAGCAGCTTAGACAGCTATGGCTACACCTTC. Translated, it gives CASSLDSYGYTF.

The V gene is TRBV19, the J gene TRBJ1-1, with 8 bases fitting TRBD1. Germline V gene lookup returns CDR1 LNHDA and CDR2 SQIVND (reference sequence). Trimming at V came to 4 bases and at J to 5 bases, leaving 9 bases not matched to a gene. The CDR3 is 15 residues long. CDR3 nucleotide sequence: TGTGCCAGTAGTACCAGGACAGGGTTAGAAACTGAAGCTTTCTTT. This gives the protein CASSTRTGLETEAFF.

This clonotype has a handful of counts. The CDR3 protein is CATSPDGSYGYTF. As DNA, the CDR3 is TGTGCCACCAGCCCCGACGGATCCTATGGCTACACCTTC. J is TRBJ1-2 and V is TRBV15; D not certain. Per the germline V gene, CDR1 is LNHNV and CDR2 is YYDKDF (reference sequence). This CDR3 spans 13 amino acids. Between the trimmed V and J ends, which lost 5 bases and 4 bases, there was a span of 11 bases.

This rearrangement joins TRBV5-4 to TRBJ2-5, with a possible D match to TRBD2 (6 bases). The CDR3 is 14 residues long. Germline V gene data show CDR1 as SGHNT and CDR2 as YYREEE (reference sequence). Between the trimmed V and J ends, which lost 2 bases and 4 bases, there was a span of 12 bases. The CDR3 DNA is TGTGCCAGCAGCTTCGGGGGTTTACGAGAGACCCAGTACTTC. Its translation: CASSFGGLRETQYF.

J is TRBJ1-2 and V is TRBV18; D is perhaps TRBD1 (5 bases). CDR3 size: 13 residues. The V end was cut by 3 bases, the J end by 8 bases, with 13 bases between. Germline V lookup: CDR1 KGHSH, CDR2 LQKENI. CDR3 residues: CASSPLAREGYTF. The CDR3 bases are TGTGCCAGCTCACCTCTTGCCAGGGAGGGCTACACCTTC.

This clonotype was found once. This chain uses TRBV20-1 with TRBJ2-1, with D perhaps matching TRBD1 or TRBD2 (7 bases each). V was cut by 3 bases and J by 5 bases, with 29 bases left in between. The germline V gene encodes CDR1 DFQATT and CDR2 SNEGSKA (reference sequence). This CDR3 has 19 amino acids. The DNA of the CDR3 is TGCAGTGCTAGGAGCCCCAACCGGCAGGGGGGGGGGCTAGACAATGAGCAGTTCTTC. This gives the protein CSARSPNRQGGGLDNEQFF.

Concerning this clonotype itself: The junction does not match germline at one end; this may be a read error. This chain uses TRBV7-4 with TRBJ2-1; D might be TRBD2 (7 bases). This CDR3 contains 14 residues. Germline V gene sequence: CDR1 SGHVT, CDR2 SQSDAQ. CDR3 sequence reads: CASSLASGGTEAAF. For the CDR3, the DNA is TGTGCCAGCAGCTTAGCATCGGGGGGCACGGAGGCAGCGTTC.

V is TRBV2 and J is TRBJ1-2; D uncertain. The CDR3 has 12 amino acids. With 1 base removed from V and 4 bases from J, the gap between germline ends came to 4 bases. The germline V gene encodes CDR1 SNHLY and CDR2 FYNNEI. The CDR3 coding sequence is TGTGCCAGCAGTGAAGAAACCTATGGCTACACCTTC. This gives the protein CASSEETYGYTF.

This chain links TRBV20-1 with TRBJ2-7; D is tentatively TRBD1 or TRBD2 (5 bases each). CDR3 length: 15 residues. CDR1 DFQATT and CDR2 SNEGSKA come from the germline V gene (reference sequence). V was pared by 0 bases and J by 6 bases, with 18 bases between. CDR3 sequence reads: CSARDPRGFGLEQYF. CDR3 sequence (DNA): TGCAGTGCTAGAGATCCGAGGGGATTTGGTCTCGAGCAGTACTTC.

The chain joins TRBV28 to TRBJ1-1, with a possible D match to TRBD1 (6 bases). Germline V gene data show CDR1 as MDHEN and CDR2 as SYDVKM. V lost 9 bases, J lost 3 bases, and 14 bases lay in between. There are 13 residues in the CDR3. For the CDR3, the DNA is TGTGCCAGTCTGGGAGGGGGGGACACTGAAGCTTTCTTT. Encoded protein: CASLGGGDTEAFF.

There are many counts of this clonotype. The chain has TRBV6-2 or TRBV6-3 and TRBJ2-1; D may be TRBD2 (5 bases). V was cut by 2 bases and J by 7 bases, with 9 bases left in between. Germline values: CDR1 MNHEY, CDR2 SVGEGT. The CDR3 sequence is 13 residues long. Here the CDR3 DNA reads TGTGCCAGCAGTTACGTTAGAGGGAATGAGCAGTTCTTC. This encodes CASSYVRGNEQFF.

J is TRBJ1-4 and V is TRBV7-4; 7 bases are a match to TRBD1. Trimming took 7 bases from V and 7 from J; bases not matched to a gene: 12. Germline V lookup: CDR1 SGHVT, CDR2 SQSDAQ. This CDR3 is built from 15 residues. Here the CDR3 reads CASTRAGTAREKLFF. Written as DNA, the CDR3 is TGTGCCAGCACCCGAGCGGGGACAGCTCGTGAAAAACTGTTTTTT.

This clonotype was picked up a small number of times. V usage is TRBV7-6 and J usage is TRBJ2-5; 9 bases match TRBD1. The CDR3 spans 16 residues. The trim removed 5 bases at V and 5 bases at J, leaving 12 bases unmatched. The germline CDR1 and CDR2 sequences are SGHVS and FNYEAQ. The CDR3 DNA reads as TGTGCCAGCAGCCACCGGTGGGACAGGGCGGGGGAGACCCAGTACTTC. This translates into CASSHRWDRAGETQYF.

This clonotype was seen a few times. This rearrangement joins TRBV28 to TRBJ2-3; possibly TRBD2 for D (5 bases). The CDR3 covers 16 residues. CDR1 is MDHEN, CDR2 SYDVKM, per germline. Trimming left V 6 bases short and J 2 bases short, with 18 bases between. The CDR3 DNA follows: TGTGCCAGCAGGACCCAACTGGACTGGTACACAGATACGCAGTATTTT. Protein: CASRTQLDWYTDTQYF.

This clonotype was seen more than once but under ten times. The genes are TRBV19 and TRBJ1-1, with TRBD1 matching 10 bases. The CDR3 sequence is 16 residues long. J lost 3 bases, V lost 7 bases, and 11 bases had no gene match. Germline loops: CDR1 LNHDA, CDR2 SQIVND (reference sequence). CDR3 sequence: CASKVLTGTGDTEAFF. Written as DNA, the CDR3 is TGTGCCAGTAAGGTGCTTACCGGGACAGGGGACACTGAAGCTTTCTTT.

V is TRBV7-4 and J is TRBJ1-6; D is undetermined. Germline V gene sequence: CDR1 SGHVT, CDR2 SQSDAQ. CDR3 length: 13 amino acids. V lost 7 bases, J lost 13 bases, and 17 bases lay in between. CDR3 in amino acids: CASNLGRKGPLHF. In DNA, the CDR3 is TGTGCCAGCAACCTGGGAAGGAAAGGCCCCCTCCACTTT.

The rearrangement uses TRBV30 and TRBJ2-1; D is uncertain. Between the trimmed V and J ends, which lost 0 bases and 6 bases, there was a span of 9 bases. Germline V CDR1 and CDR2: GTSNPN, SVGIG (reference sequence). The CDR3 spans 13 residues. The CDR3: CAWSVRWANEQFF. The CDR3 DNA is TGTGCCTGGAGTGTAAGATGGGCCAATGAGCAGTTCTTC.

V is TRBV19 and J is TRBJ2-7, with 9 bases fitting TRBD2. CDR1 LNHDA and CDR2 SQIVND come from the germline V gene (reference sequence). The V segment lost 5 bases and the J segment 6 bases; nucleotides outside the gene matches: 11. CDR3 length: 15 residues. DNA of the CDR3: TGTGCCAGTAGTTCCTTAGCGGGAGACATCCGCGAGCAGTACTTC. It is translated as CASSSLAGDIREQYF.

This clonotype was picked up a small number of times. CDR3 residues: CASSPPLDRADEKLFF. In DNA, the CDR3 is TGTGCCAGCAGTCCACCACTGGACAGGGCTGATGAAAAACTGTTTTTT. V gene TRBV28 combines with J gene TRBJ1-4, with 8 bases identical to TRBD1. Germline trimming cut 5 bases from V and 6 bases from J; bases unmatched to any gene: 11. Germline CDR1 and CDR2: MDHEN and SYDVKM. The CDR3 sequence is 16 residues long.